Below, 10 T cell receptor beta chains from the same sample are listed, as sequenced in a study of Ad26.COV2.S vaccination and SARS-CoV-2 variants (dated by TCRdb to the early 2020s). The time point label, read with the paper, signifies: individuals recovered from natural SARS-CoV-2 infection. The library was prepared using the immunoSEQ multiplex PCR assay. TCRdb took over this immuneACCESS table, retaining in-frame rearrangements with V and J assigned. Such tables are incomplete; in checked studies, under half of the missing clones stem from an unresolved V gene, and the remainder is unexplained. This sample holds 350,000 to 450,000 clones; approximately 90% were observed only once. The ten largest clones capture about 3.9% of the sample. The source material was peripheral blood, sampled after recovery from COVID-19. The receptors shown here come from a human donor who had recovered from COVID-19.

Here the CDR3 DNA reads TGTGCCAGCAGCCGACTAGCGGGGGGCCAAGAGACCCAGTACTTC. It codes for CASSRLAGGQETQYF. V is TRBV13 and J is TRBJ2-5; TRBD2 agrees at 13 bases. The germline V gene has CDR1 PRHDT and CDR2 FYEKMQ (reference sequence). V lost 5 bases to trimming and J lost 1 base; unmatched junction nucleotides: 1. The CDR3 contains 15 residues.

This chain connects TRBV19 to TRBJ2-7; TRBD1 aligns across 11 bases. Germline loops: CDR1 LNHDA, CDR2 SQIVND (reference sequence). J lost 4 bases, V lost 8 bases, and 4 bases had no gene match. The CDR3 is 13 residues long. The CDR3 region has the DNA TGTGCCAGTTCGGACAGGGGGCTGTACGAGCAGTACTTC. It is translated as CASSDRGLYEQYF.

This clone was detected only once. For the CDR3, the DNA is TGTGCCAGTAGTATATCTGCGGGGAGGGACACTGAAGCTTTCTTT. Protein product: CASSISAGRDTEAFF. The chain uses TRBV19 and TRBJ1-1, with unresolved D. The V end was cut by 2 bases, the J end by 3 bases, with 13 bases between. The CDR3 length is 15 residues. Germline CDR1 reads LNHDA; CDR2 reads SQIVND (reference sequence).

This clone has just one count. The chain couples TRBV2 to TRBJ1-2; the match to TRBD1 covers 7 bases. V lost 6 bases and J lost 5; bases outside the gene matches: 6. The CDR3 consists of 13 residues. Germline CDR1 and CDR2: SNHLY and FYNNEI. The CDR3 protein is CASSPARGYGYTF. DNA for the CDR3: TGTGCCAGCAGCCCGGCCAGGGGGTATGGCTACACCTTC.

V usage is TRBV28 and J usage is TRBJ2-3, with 7 bases fitting TRBD1. The CDR3 is 15 amino acids. Germline V gives CDR1 MDHEN, CDR2 SYDVKM. Germline trimming cut 5 bases from V and 1 base from J; bases unmatched to any gene: 6. The CDR3 DNA sequence: TGTGCCAGCAGTATCCCGGACAGGCGCACAGATACGCAGTATTTT. This gives the protein CASSIPDRRTDTQYF.

The chain combines TRBV15 with TRBJ1-3; no reliable D call. V gave up 0 bases and J gave up 8 bases, with 11 bases separating them. The germline V gene has CDR1 LNHNV and CDR2 YYDKDF (reference sequence). The CDR3 extends over 14 amino acids. CDR3 DNA sequence: TGTGCCACCAGCAGAGAAGAAAGGAAAGACACCATATATTTT. Protein sequence: CATSREERKDTIYF.

The chain recombines TRBV3-1 (or the pseudogene TRBV3-2) with TRBJ1-4; 7 bases fit TRBD1. Germline-derived CDR1 and CDR2 are LGHDT and YNNKEL (reference sequence). Trimming cost V 3 bases and J 1 base; bases outside gene matches: 8. This CDR3 comprises 17 residues. The CDR3 nucleotides are TGTGCCAGCAGCCAGGCAGGGGACAGTGAAACTAATGAAAAACTGTTTTTT. Translation: CASSQAGDSETNEKLFF.

V usage is TRBV29-1 and J usage is TRBJ1-5; TRBD1 is a possible D gene (5 bases). V shed 4 bases and J shed 4 bases, with 11 bases lying between them. The CDR3 extends over 13 amino acids. CDR1 is SQVTM, CDR2 ANQGSEA, per germline. CDR3 in DNA: TGCAGCGTTGTAGTGGGGGGAAATCAGCCCCAGCATTTT. It is translated as CSVVVGGNQPQHF. Supplemented by reference TRBV29-1 and TRBJ1-5, the full variable domain reads SAVISQKPSRDICQRGTSLTIQCQVDSQVTMMFWYRQQPGQSLTLIATANQGSEATYESGFVIDKFPISRPNLTFSTLTVSNMSPEDSSIYLCSVVVGGNQPQHFGDGTRLSIL.

Only one count was recorded for this clone. The chain couples TRBV5-1 to TRBJ1-5; 8 nucleotides line up with TRBD1. CDR3 size: 14 residues. V was pared by 4 bases and J by 7 bases, with 7 bases of the junction left unmatched. Germline CDR1 and CDR2: SGHRS and YFSETQ. The CDR3 nucleotides read TGCGCCAGCAGCCTGACAGGGGAGGACCAGCCCCAGCATTTT. Translating it yields CASSLTGEDQPQHF.

V and J are TRBV6-5 and TRBJ1-6; 8 nucleotides align to TRBD1. The germline gives CDR1 MNHEY, CDR2 SVGAGI. The CDR3 is made up of 13 amino acids. Trimming at V came to 6 bases and at J to 8 bases, leaving 3 bases not matched to a gene. CDR3 sequence reads: CASRAGGDSPLHF. CDR3 nucleotides: TGTGCCAGCAGAGCAGGGGGCGATTCACCCCTCCACTTT.